This entry features one T cell receptor beta chain sequence. Germline V gene lookup returns CDR1 LGHDT and CDR2 YNNKEL (reference sequence). The CDR3 totals 14 residues. V shed 1 base and J shed 8 bases, with 12 bases lying between them. Together with a sample-barcoded 5' primer, a J-beta primer mix was included in a second PCR lasting 7 to 11 cycles. TCRdb itself ran the 5' RACE reads through MiXCR, one entry per CDR3 protein. The repertoire holds 1.8 million or so distinct CDR3 sequences, with roughly two fifths as singletons. The sample belongs to a study of blood T cells in healthy people across ages. Total RNA extraction produced at least 5 micrograms (per sample) for the study.

The sample comprised blood. This sequence originates from a human donor in good health. The chain couples TRBV3-1 to TRBJ2-1, with a weak D call TRBD1 (7 bases). DNA for the CDR3: TGTGCCAGCAGCCAAGGCATCAGGGGGGATGAGCAGTTCTTC. Translating it yields CASSQGIRGDEQFF.